The T cell receptor (beta chain) under discussion was sequenced for a study of blood T cells in healthy people across ages. Sample-barcoded 5' priming and a J-beta primer mix drove a second PCR of about 7 to 12 cycles. TCRdb redid the calling of the 5' RACE reads with MiXCR, one entry per CDR3 protein. Of 710,000 or so distinct CDR3 sequences listed, about 32% were seen once; the top ten hold 15%. This clonotype was seen many times. Specimen: blood. The origin of this receptor is a woman aged 80 or over in good health.

DNA for the CDR3: TGTGCCAGCTTCACACCACTGGCTACCGGCTACACCTTC. Its translation is CASFTPLATGYTF. The gene calls are TRBV18 and TRBJ1-2; no clear D gene. The CDR3 length is 13 residues. V lost 7 bases and J 8 bases, leaving 17 bases between the germline ends. Germline V gene data show CDR1 as KGHSH and CDR2 as LQKENI.